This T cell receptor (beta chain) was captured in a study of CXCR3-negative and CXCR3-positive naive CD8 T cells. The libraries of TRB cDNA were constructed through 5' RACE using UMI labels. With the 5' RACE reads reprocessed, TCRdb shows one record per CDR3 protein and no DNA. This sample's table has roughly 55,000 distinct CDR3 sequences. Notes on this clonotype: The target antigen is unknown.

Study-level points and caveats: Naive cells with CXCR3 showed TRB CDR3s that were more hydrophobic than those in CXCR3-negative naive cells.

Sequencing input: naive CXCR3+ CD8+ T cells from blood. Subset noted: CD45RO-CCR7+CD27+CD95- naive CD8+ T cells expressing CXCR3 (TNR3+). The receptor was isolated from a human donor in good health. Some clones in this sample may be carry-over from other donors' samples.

The CDR3: CASSPLASNYGYTF. The chain uses TRBV12-3 or TRBV12-4 and TRBJ1-2. The CDR3 has 14 residues.